This TCR beta chain was captured in a study of OX40 agonist ivuxolimab in advanced cancers. Study details: An agonistic anti-OX40 (CD134) antibody, ivuxolimab, was used to treat the patients. The study, taken as a whole, reports: Both CD4+ and CD8+ T cell populations in blood had undergone clonal expansion by week 6 at 0.1 to 3.0 mg/kg.

With respect to this clone: Its matching antigen is unknown.

The repertoire was sequenced with immunoSEQ multiplex PCR; TCRdb's copy has only in-frame clones and lacks some. The sample has over 75,000 clones, 85% to 95% seen once; the top ten hold 0.4% to 0.55%. CDR1 and CDR2 from the germline V gene are LNHDA and SQIVND (reference sequence). The CDR3 contains 13 residues. Trimming left V 6 bases short and J 4 bases short, with 10 bases between. The chain joins TRBV19 to TRBJ1-5; D possibly corresponds to TRBD1 (5 bases). The clonotype was recovered from an adult with an advanced solid tumor such as melanoma, head and neck, liver or kidney cancer. The source material was CD4+ or CD8+ T cells sorted from blood, sampled in a trial of the OX40 agonist ivuxolimab. The DNA for the CDR3 is TGTGCCAGTAGCGAGGGGATAAATCAGCCCCAGCATTTT. This encodes CASSEGINQPQHF.